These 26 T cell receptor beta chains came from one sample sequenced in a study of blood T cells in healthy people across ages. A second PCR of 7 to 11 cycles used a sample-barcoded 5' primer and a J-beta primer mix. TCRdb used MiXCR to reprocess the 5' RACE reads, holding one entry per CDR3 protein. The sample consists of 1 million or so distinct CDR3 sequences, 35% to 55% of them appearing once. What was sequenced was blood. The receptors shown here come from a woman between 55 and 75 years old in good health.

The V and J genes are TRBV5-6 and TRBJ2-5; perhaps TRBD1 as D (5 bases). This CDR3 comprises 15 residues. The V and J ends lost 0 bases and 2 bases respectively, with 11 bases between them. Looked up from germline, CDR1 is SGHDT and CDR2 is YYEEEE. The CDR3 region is CASSLAAGWQETQYF. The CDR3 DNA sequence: TGTGCCAGCAGCTTGGCGGCAGGGTGGCAAGAGACCCAGTACTTC.

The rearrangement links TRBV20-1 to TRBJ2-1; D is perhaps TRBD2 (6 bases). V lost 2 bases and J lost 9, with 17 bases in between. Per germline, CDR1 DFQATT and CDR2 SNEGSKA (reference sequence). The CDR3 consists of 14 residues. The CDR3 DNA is TGCAGTGCTAGATTTCCAGCTCGGGACTTTGAGCAGTTCTTC. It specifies CSARFPARDFEQFF.

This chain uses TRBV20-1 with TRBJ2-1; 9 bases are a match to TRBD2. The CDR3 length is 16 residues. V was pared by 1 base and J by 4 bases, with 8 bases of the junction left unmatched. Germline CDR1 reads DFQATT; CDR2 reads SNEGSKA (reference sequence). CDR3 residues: CSARVIASGRYNEQFF. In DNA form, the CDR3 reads TGCAGTGCTAGAGTTATAGCCAGCGGGAGGTACAATGAGCAGTTCTTC.

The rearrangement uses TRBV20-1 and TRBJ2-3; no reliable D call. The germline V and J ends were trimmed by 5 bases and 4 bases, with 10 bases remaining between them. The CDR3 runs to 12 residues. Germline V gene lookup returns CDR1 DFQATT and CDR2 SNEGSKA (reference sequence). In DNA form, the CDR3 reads TGCAGTGCTCCCGAGTTCGCAGATACGCAGTATTTT. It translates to CSAPEFADTQYF.

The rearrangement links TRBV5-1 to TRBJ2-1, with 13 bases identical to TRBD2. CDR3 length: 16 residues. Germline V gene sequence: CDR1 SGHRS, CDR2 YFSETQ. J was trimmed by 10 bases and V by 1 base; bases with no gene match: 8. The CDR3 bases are TGCGCCAGCAGCTTGTTTACTAGCGGGAGGGCCAGGGAGCAGTTCTTC. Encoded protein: CASSLFTSGRAREQFF.

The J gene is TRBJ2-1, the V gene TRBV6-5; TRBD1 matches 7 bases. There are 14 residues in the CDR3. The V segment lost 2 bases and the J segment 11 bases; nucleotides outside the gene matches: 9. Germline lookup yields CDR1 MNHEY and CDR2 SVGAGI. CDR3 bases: TGTGCCAGCAGTTACGCGCAGGGGGTGCCTAAGCAGTTCTTC. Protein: CASSYAQGVPKQFF.

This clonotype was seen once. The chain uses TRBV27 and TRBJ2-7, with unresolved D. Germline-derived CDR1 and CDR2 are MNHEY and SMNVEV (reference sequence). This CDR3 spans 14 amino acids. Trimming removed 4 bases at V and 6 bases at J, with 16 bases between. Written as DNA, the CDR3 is TGTGCCAGCAGTTCCCATGCTGGCTCGAGCGAGCAGTACTTC. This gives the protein CASSSHAGSSEQYF.

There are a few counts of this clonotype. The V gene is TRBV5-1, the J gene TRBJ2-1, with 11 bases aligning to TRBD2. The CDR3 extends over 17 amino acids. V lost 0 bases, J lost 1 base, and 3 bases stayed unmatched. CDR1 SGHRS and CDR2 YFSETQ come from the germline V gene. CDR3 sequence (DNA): TGCGCCAGCAGCTTGGGGATAGCGGGAGGGTCCTACAATGAGCAGTTCTTC. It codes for CASSLGIAGGSYNEQFF.

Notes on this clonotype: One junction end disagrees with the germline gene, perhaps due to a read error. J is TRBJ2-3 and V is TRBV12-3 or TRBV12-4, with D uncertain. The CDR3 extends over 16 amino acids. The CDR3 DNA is TGTGCCAGCAGTCCGGACGGCAGATGGAGCGCAGATATGCAGTATTTT. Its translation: CASSPDGRWSADMQYF.

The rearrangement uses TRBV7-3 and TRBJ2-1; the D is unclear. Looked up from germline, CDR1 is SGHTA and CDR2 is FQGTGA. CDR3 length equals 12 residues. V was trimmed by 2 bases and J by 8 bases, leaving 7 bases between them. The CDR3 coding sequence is TGTGCCAGCAGCTTATATCCCCATGAGCAGTTCTTC. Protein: CASSLYPHEQFF. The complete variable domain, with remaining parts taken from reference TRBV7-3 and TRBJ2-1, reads GAGVSQTPSNKVTEKGKYVELRCDPISGHTALYWYRQSLGQGPEFLIYFQGTGAADDSGLPNDRFFAVRPEGSVSTLKIQRTERGDSAVYLCASSLYPHEQFFGPGTRLTVL.

CDR3 in amino acids: CASSQDGRGNTDTQYF. The CDR3 DNA reads as TGTGCCAGCAGCCAAGATGGGCGCGGGAACACAGATACGCAGTATTTT. This rearrangement joins TRBV3-1 to TRBJ2-3; a weak D match, TRBD2 (6 bases). Trimming left V 0 bases short and J 2 bases short, with 12 bases between. The CDR3 length is 16 residues. Germline loops: CDR1 LGHDT, CDR2 YNNKEL (reference sequence).

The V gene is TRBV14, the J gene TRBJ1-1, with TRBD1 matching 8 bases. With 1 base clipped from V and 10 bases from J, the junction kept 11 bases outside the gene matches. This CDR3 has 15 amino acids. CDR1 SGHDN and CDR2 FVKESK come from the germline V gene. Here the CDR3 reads CASSQVAGGLGTAFF. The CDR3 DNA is TGTGCCAGCAGCCAAGTCGCAGGGGGCTTGGGCACAGCTTTCTTT.

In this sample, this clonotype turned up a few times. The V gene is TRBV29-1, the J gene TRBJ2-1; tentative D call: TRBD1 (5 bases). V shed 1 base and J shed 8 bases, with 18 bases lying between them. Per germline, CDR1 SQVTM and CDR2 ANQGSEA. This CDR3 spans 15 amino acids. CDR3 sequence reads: CSVEAQRQGLDEQFF. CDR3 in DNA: TGCAGCGTTGAAGCGCAGAGGCAGGGTTTGGATGAGCAGTTCTTC.

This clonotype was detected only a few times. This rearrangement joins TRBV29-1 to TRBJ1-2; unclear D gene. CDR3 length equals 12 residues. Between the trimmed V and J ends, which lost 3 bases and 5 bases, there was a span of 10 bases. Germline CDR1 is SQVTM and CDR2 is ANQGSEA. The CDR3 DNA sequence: TGCAGCGTTGAGCACAGAGTTTATGGCTACACCTTC. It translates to CSVEHRVYGYTF.

CDR3: CSARDSPDTQYF. The CDR3 nucleotides read TGCAGTGCCCGGGACTCCCCAGATACGCAGTATTTT. J is TRBJ2-3 and V is TRBV20-1, with D possibly matching TRBD2 (6 bases). Per the germline V gene, CDR1 is DFQATT and CDR2 is SNEGSKA (reference sequence). Trimming removed 6 bases at V and 4 bases at J, with 11 bases between. The CDR3 consists of 12 residues.

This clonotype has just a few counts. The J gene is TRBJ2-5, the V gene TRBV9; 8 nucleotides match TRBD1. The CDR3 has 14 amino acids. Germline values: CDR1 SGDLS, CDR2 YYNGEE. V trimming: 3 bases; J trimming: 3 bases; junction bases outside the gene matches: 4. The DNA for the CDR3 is TGTGCCAGCAGCGAAACAGGGGGGAAAGAGACCCAGTACTTC. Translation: CASSETGGKETQYF.

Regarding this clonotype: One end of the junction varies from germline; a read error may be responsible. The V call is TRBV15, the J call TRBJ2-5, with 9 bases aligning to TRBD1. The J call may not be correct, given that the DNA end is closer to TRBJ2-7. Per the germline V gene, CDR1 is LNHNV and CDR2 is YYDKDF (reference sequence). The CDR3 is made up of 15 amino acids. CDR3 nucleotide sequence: TGTACCACCAGCGGGGAGGGACAGGGCATGTTCGAGCAGTACTTC. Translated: CTTSGEGQGMFEQYF.

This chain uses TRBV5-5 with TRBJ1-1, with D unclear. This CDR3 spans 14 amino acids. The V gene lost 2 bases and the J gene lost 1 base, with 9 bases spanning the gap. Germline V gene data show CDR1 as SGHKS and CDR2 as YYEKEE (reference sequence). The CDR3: CASSFVLENTEAFF. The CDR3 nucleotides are TGTGCCAGCAGCTTTGTGCTCGAGAACACTGAAGCTTTCTTT.

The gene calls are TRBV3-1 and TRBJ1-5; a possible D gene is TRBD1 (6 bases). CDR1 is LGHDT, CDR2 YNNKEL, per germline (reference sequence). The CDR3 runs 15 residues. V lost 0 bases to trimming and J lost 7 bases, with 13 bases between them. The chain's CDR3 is CASSQDLGGAQPQHF. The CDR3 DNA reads TGTGCCAGCAGCCAAGATTTAGGGGGGGCGCAGCCCCAGCATTTT.

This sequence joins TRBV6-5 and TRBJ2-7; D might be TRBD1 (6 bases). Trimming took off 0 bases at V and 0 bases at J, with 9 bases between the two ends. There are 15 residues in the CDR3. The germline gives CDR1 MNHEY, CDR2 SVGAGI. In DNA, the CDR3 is TGTGCCAGCAGTTACTCGACCAGGGGCTCCTACGAGCAGTACTTC. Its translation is CASSYSTRGSYEQYF.

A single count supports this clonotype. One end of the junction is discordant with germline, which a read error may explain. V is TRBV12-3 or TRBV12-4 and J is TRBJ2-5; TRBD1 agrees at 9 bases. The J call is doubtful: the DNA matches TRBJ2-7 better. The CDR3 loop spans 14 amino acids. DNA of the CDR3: TGTGCCAGCGGTTTACAGGGGGCGGGATACGAGCAGTACTTC. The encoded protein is CASGLQGAGYEQYF.

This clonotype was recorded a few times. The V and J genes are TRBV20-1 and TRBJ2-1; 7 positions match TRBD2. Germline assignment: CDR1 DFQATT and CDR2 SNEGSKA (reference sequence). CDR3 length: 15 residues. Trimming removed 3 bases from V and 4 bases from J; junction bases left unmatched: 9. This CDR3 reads CSASLVGGAYNEQFF. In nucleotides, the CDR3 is TGCAGTGCTAGCCTAGTGGGAGGGGCATACAATGAGCAGTTCTTC.

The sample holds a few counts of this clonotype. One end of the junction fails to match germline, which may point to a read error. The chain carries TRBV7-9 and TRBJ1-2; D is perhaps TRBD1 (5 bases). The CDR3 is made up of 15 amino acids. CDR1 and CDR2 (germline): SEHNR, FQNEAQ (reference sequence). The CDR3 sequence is CASSPPGEGFRGYTF. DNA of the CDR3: TGTGCCAGCAGCCCCCCCGGGGAAGGATTTCGGGGCTACACTTTC.

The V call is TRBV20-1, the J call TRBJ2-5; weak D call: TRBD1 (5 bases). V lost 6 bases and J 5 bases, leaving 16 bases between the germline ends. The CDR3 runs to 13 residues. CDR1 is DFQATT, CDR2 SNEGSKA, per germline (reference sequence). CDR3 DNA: TGCAGTGCAGACCTAGGGGTTGGGGAGACCCAGTACTTC. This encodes CSADLGVGETQYF.

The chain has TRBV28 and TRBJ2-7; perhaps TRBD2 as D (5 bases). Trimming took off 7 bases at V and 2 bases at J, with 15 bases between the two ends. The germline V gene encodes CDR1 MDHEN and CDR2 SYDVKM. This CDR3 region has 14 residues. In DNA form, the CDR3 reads TGTGCCAGCAACCTGAGGAGGCCAACCTACGAGCAGTACTTC. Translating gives CASNLRRPTYEQYF.

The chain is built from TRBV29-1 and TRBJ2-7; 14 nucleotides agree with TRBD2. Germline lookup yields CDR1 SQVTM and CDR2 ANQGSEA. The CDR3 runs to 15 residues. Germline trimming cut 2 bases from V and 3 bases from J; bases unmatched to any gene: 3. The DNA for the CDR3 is TGCAGCGTTGAAACCGGGACTAGCGGGAGCTACGAGCAGTACTTC. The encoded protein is CSVETGTSGSYEQYF.